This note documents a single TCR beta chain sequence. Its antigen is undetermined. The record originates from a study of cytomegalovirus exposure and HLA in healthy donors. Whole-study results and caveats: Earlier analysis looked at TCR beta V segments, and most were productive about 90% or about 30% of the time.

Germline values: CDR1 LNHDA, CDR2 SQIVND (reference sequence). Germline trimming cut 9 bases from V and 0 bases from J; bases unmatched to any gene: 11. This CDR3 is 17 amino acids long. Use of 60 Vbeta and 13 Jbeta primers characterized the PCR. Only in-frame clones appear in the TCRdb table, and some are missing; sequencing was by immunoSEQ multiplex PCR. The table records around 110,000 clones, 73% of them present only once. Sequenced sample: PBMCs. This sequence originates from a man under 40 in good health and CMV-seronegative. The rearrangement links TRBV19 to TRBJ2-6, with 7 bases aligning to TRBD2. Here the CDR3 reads CASRVQGGSSGANVLTF. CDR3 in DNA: TGTGCCAGCAGAGTCCAGGGCGGGAGCTCTGGGGCCAACGTCCTGACTTTC.